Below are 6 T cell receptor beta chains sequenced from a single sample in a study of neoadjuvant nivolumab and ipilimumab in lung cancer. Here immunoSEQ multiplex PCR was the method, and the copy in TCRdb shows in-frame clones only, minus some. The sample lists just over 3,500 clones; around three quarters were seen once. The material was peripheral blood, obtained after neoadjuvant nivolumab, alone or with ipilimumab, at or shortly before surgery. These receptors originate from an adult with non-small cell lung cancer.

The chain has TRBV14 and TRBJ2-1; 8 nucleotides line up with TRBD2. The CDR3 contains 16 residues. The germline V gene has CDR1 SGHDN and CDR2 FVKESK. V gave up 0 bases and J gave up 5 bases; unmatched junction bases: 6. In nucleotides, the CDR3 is TGTGCCAGCAGCCAAGATTCTCACGGGAGGGACAATGAGCAGTTCTTC. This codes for CASSQDSHGRDNEQFF.

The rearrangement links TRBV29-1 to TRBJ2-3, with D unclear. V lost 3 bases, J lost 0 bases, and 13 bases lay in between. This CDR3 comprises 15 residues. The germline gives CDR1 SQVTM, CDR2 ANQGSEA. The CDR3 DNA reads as TGCAGCGTTGATCGGGCCGTCTCTAGCACAGATACGCAGTATTTT. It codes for CSVDRAVSSTDTQYF.

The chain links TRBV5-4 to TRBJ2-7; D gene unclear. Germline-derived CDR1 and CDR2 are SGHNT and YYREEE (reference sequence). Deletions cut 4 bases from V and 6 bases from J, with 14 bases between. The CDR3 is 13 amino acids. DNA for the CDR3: TGTGCCAGCAGCCCACCCAGCGCAGGCGAGCAGTACTTC. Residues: CASSPPSAGEQYF.

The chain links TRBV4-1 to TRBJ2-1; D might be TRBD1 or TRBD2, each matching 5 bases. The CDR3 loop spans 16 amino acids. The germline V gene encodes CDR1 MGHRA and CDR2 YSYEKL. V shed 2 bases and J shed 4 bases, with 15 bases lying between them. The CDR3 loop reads CASSQPGGGRYNEQFF. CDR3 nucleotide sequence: TGCGCCAGCAGCCAACCCGGTGGGGGTCGTTACAATGAGCAGTTCTTC.

In DNA form, the CDR3 reads TGTGCCTGGAGTGTATTGGGGGGACTGGGAAACACCATATATTTT. This encodes CAWSVLGGLGNTIYF. The chain has TRBV30 and TRBJ1-3; tentatively, D is TRBD1 (5 bases). The CDR3 spans 15 residues. Germline CDR1 and CDR2: GTSNPN and SVGIG (reference sequence). Trimming pared 0 bases from V and 4 bases from J, leaving 13 bases between.

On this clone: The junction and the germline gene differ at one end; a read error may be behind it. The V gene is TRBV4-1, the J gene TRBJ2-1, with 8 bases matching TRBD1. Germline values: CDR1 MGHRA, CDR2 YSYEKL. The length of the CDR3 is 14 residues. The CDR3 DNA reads TGCGCCAGCAGCCAAGATCGAGGGGGGACAGGAAGGATCTTC. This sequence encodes CASSQDRGGTGRIF.